Listed below are T cell receptor beta chains from one sample, sequenced in a study of CD8+ T cells in alopecia areata. The method was immunoSEQ multiplex PCR; TCRdb's version includes in-frame clones alone and lacks a portion of them. The sample holds hundreds of thousands of clones; 55% to 75% are singletons and the top ten take 1.8%. This specimen was CD4+ T cells sorted from blood, taken at week 24, from a patient treated with tofacitinib. The receptor set was obtained from a human donor with alopecia areata. Both conserved end residues are part of each CDR3. The D gene is left open where the match is weak. Size is omitted from some rows. Given values are once, few, many or a class for expanded clones.

clone size | D gene | J gene | V gene | CDR3 DNA | CDR3 protein
few | NA | TRBJ2-1 | TRBV5-4 | TGTGCCAGCATCAACCAGGGTTACAATGAGCAGTTCTTC | CASINQGYNEQFF
few | NA | TRBJ2-5 | TRBV29-1 | TGCAGCGCCACAAGACCGGGGGGCCCCGCCGGCGAGACCCAGTACTTC | CSATRPGGPAGETQYF
NA | TRBD1 | TRBJ2-7 | TRBV5-1 | TGCGCCAGCAGCTTGGGGGGGACAGGACCCTACGAGCAGTACTTC | CASSLGGTGPYEQYF
NA | NA | TRBJ2-5 | TRBV6-5 | TGTGCCAGCAGCCCACCGGGCCTCCAAGAGACCCAGTACTTC | CASSPPGLQETQYF
NA | NA | TRBJ2-1 | TRBV7-7 | TGTGCTAGCAGCTTAGCGCTGGGGGACTCCTACAATGAGCAGTTCTTC | CASSLALGDSYNEQFF
once | NA | TRBJ2-5 | TRBV10-3 | TGTGCCACAGGGCCGGGGCAGGGAGTGGGGGAGACCCAGTACTTC | CATGPGQGVGETQYF
once | TRBD1 | TRBJ2-7 | TRBV7-3 | TGTGCCAGCAGCCCTACAGGGGGCGAAGAGCAGTACTTC | CASSPTGGEEQYF
few | NA | TRBJ2-1 | TRBV30 | TGTGCCTGGAGTGTAGGCGGGGGCCGTTACAATGAGCAGTTCTTC | CAWSVGGGRYNEQFF
NA | TRBD2 | TRBJ2-3 | TRBV9 | TGTGCCAGCAGCGCCATCGACGGGGGGGCGCAGTATTTT | CASSAIDGGAQYF
NA | NA | TRBJ1-2 | TRBV19 | TGTGCCAGTAGTATGATAGGTCGGCAGGGGAAAGGCTACACCTTC | CASSMIGRQGKGYTF
NA | NA | TRBJ2-4 | TRBV5-1 | TGCGCCAGCAGCCACCAGGAAGTAAACATTCAGTACTTC | CASSHQEVNIQYF